These 7 T cell receptor beta chains came from one sample sequenced in a study of cytomegalovirus exposure and HLA in healthy donors. The assay was immunoSEQ multiplex PCR, and TCRdb's table has in-frame clones only and misses some. The sample yields 130,000 to 150,000 clones, just over 90% seen once. The sequenced sample was PBMCs. Every receptor here comes from a man aged 18-30 years in good health and CMV-seronegative.

The chain links TRBV9 to TRBJ2-1; 9 bases align to TRBD2. The V segment lost 0 bases and the J segment 9 bases; nucleotides outside the gene matches: 4. Germline CDR1 reads SGDLS; CDR2 reads YYNGEE. The CDR3 totals 14 residues. CDR3 bases: TGTGCCAGCAGCGTAGTAGCGGGAGAGGTTGAGCAGTTCTTC. Its translation is CASSVVAGEVEQFF.

Written as DNA, the CDR3 is TGTGCCAGCAGCCGAACAAACAGTGCTGAAAAACTGTTTTTT. This sequence encodes CASSRTNSAEKLFF. The chain uses TRBV7-8 and TRBJ1-4; no reliable D call. CDR1 and CDR2 (germline): SGHVS, FQNEAQ. The V gene lost 5 bases and the J gene lost 7 bases, with 14 bases spanning the gap. The CDR3 consists of 14 residues.

This clone was seen a few times. The V gene is TRBV5-1, the J gene TRBJ1-3; D is unresolved. V gave up 4 bases and J gave up 2 bases, with 19 bases separating them. CDR3 length: 17 amino acids. Germline values: CDR1 SGHRS, CDR2 YFSETQ. The chain's CDR3 is CASSLNGEPGAGNTIYF. In nucleotides, the CDR3 is TGCGCCAGCAGCCTAAATGGCGAACCCGGGGCTGGAAACACCATATATTTT.

V is TRBV5-1 and J is TRBJ1-1; TRBD1 is a possible D gene (5 bases). V was shortened by 0 bases and J by 1 base, with 10 bases between the two germline ends. CDR1 and CDR2 (germline): SGHRS, YFSETQ. This CDR3 has 15 amino acids. The CDR3 nucleotides read TGCGCCAGCAGCTTGGGTGATACAGGGAACACTGAAGCTTTCTTT. This gives the protein CASSLGDTGNTEAFF.

This chain connects TRBV28 to TRBJ2-7; possible D gene TRBD2, 5 bases. CDR3 length equals 14 residues. Germline lookup yields CDR1 MDHEN and CDR2 SYDVKM. The V end was cut by 5 bases, the J end by 0 bases, with 11 bases between. Written as DNA, the CDR3 is TGTGCCAGCAGTCCGGGGAGAAGCTCCTACGAGCAGTACGTC. Amino acid sequence: CASSPGRSSYEQYV.

The V and J genes are TRBV4-3 and TRBJ2-1; TRBD2 aligns across 13 bases. V was clipped by 5 bases and J by 9 bases; unmatched bases: 10. This CDR3 has 16 amino acids. Germline V gene lookup returns CDR1 LGHNA and CDR2 YSLEER. CDR3: CASSAPLAGGPGEQFF. DNA of the CDR3: TGCGCCAGCAGCGCCCCACTAGCGGGAGGGCCAGGTGAGCAGTTCTTC.

The chain employs TRBV27 and TRBJ1-6, with 8 bases that match TRBD1. V was pared by 4 bases and J by 8 bases, with 13 bases of the junction left unmatched. The CDR3 is 17 amino acids. The germline gives CDR1 MNHEY, CDR2 SMNVEV (reference sequence). CDR3 coding DNA: TGTGCCAGCAGTTCGACGAAACTCGGACAGGGAGATTCACCCCTCCACTTT. This encodes CASSSTKLGQGDSPLHF.